This TCR beta chain was recorded in a study of T-cell reconstitution after alpha-beta-depleted transplantation in children. Unique molecular identifiers were incorporated when the TCRbeta library was constructed. TCRdb independently ran MiXCR on the PCR reads; one entry per CDR3 protein. The sample lists about 360,000 distinct CDR3 sequences, 13% occurring once. Trimming stripped 1 base from V and 4 bases from J, with 11 bases between. The CDR3 runs 14 residues. Germline CDR1 SGHAT, CDR2 FQNNGV. This chain uses TRBV11-2 with TRBJ2-7; D remains unclear. The TCR sequence derives from a human donor who donated a stem cell graft to a child with Fanconi anemia. Sequenced here: PBMCs, sampled from the stem cell graft. CDR3 protein: CASSLVSGVYEQYF. The CDR3 coding sequence is TGTGCCAGCAGCTTAGTGTCGGGCGTGTACGAGCAGTACTTC.